Sequencing of this T cell receptor beta chain was carried out in a study of circulating and synovial CD4+ cells in juvenile arthritis. Study observations and caveats: These repertoires were less diverse than bulk blood CD4 repertoires. These blood cells shared more CDR3 sequences with synovium than bulk blood.

Patients with active juvenile idiopathic arthritis donated these samples. Of note for this clone: No antigen is known for it.

Germline V gene data show CDR1 as SEHNR and CDR2 as FQNEAQ (reference sequence). J gave up 7 bases and V 1 base, and 8 bases lay outside the gene matches. The CDR3 runs 15 residues. Produced via immunoSEQ multiplex PCR; TCRdb's table is partial and in-frame only. The table records tens of thousands of clones, just under 95% of them present only once. The sequenced material came from CD4+ T cells from blood. The chain links TRBV7-9 to TRBJ1-2; 8 positions agree with TRBD1. This clonotype was sampled from a human donor with juvenile idiopathic arthritis. CDR3: CASSLVGQGASGYTF. The CDR3 DNA follows: TGTGCCAGCAGCTTAGTGGGGCAGGGGGCGTCTGGCTACACCTTC.